The clone carrying this T cell receptor beta chain has only one observation. These data belong to a study of control samples from healthy donors and cancer patients. Method: immunoSEQ multiplex PCR; TCRdb's copy keeps in-frame clones and lacks some. The sample lists over 150,000 clones, about 94% occurring once. The sequence derives from a man between 60 and 70 years old with colorectal cancer. Sequencing was performed on PBMCs.

The CDR3 here is CAITGAPADTQYF. The CDR3 DNA is TGTGCCATTACAGGGGCCCCGGCAGATACGCAGTATTTT. The chain uses TRBV10-3 and TRBJ2-3, with TRBD1 matching over 7 bases. J was trimmed by 4 bases and V by 9 bases; bases with no gene match: 7. The CDR3 is 13 amino acids. Germline CDR1 and CDR2: ENHRY and SYGVKD.